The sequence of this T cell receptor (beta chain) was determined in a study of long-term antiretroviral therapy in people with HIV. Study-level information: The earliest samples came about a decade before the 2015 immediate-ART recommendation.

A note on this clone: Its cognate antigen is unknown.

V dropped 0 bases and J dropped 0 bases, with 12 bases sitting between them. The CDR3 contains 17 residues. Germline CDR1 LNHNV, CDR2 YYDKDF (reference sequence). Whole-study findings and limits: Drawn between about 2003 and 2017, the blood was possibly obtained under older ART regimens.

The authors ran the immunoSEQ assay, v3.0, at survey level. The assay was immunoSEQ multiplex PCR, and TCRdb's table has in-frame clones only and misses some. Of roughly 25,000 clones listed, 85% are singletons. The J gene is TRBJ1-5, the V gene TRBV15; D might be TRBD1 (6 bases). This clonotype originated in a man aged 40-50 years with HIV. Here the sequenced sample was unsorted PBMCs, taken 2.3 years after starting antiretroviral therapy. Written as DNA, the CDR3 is TGTGCCACCAGCAGAGATAGACAGGCCTATAGCAATCAGCCCCAGCATTTT. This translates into CATSRDRQAYSNQPQHF.